This TCR beta chain is drawn from a study of brain metastases from non-small cell lung cancer. The CDR3 loop spans 13 amino acids. With 5 bases removed from V and 2 bases from J, the gap between germline ends came to 9 bases. Germline V gene sequence: CDR1 SSHAT, CDR2 FNYEAQ (reference sequence). To note about this clone: The antigen is undetermined.

The table came from immunoSEQ multiplex PCR; TCRdb's copy has only in-frame clones and leaves some out. The sample has more than 1,500 clones, 90% to 95% seen once. Study-wide results and caveats: Metastases had sparse T cells but largely shared repertoires with primaries. Compared with primary tumors, brain metastases showed less T-cell infiltration.

This TCR derives from a donor at least 40 years old with non-small cell lung cancer. The chain recombines TRBV7-7 with TRBJ2-5; a weak D match, TRBD2 (6 bases). Sequencing was done on a sample of tissue from a brain metastasis. The CDR3 sequence is CASSAREQETQYF. The CDR3 DNA reads as TGTGCCAGCAGCGCCCGGGAGCAAGAGACCCAGTACTTC.